Below are 30 T cell receptor beta chains sequenced from a single sample in a study of blood T cells in healthy people across ages. Primed by a sample-barcoded 5' primer and a J-beta primer mix, a second PCR proceeded for roughly 6 to 12 cycles. TCRdb re-analysed the 5' RACE reads in MiXCR, keeping a single row per CDR3 protein. Of about 1.1 million distinct CDR3 sequences in the sample, around two fifths were seen once. Material for sequencing was blood. The receptor set was obtained from a man younger than 35 in good health.

This clonotype has only a few counts. The chain couples TRBV20-1 to TRBJ2-5; 7 bases are a match to TRBD1. Trimming cost V 5 bases and J 3 bases; bases outside gene matches: 9. CDR3 size: 14 residues. Germline CDR1 reads DFQATT; CDR2 reads SNEGSKA (reference sequence). This CDR3 reads CSAGPRDREETQYF. CDR3 sequence (DNA): TGCAGTGCTGGCCCCCGTGACAGGGAAGAGACCCAGTACTTC.

This clonotype was seen once. The V call is TRBV4-1, the J call TRBJ1-5; 8 nucleotides match TRBD1. Germline V gives CDR1 MGHRA, CDR2 YSYEKL. J lost 6 bases, V lost 3 bases, and 10 bases had no gene match. The CDR3 sequence is 16 residues long. The CDR3 sequence is CASSQTDRVEGQPQHF. CDR3 nucleotide sequence: TGCGCCAGCAGCCAGACGGACAGGGTAGAAGGTCAGCCCCAGCATTTT.

This clonotype was seen a single time. The chain recombines TRBV28 with TRBJ1-2; possibly TRBD1 for D (5 bases). Per the germline V gene, CDR1 is MDHEN and CDR2 is SYDVKM. Trimming took off 1 base at V and 7 bases at J, with 19 bases between the two ends. The CDR3 loop spans 16 amino acids. CDR3 sequence: CASSLSVGEGLGGYTF. Here the CDR3 DNA reads TGTGCCAGCAGTTTATCGGTAGGGGAGGGGTTAGGTGGCTACACCTTC.

The CDR3 sequence: CASSVRPEKLFF. The CDR3, as DNA: TGCGCCAGCAGCGTAAGACCAGAAAAACTGTTTTTT. V usage is TRBV5-1 and J usage is TRBJ1-4; D not resolved. This CDR3 is built from 12 residues. Trimming removed 4 bases at V and 8 bases at J, with 9 bases between. Germline CDR1 reads SGHRS; CDR2 reads YFSETQ.

This clonotype was seen more than once but under ten times. This chain uses TRBV7-3 with TRBJ2-1; D may match TRBD1 or TRBD2 (5 bases each). Trimming left V 0 bases short and J 7 bases short, with 13 bases between. This CDR3 is 15 amino acids long. The germline CDR1 and CDR2 sequences are SGHTA and FQGTGA. CDR3 in DNA: TGTGCCAGCAGCTTAACGTCAGGGACGTGGAATGAGCAGTTCTTC. It translates to CASSLTSGTWNEQFF.

The chain combines TRBV29-1 with TRBJ2-7; no clear D gene. The germline V gene encodes CDR1 SQVTM and CDR2 ANQGSEA. Trimming shortened V by 4 bases and J by 7 bases, and 20 bases separated the two germline ends. CDR3 length equals 14 residues. The CDR3 protein is CSVGRVLLWNEQYF. Here the CDR3 DNA reads TGCAGCGTTGGAAGGGTCCTTTTGTGGAATGAGCAGTACTTC.

This clonotype came up once. This sequence joins TRBV20-1 and TRBJ2-3; perhaps D is TRBD1 or TRBD2 (5 bases each). CDR3 length: 14 residues. V was clipped by 7 bases and J by 5 bases, with 19 bases between them. CDR1 is DFQATT, CDR2 SNEGSKA, per germline (reference sequence). CDR3 region: CSVRGDGGKDTQYF. The CDR3 bases are TGCAGTGTTAGGGGCGATGGGGGTAAAGATACGCAGTATTTT.

This clonotype showed up just a few times. The chain carries TRBV12-3 or TRBV12-4 and TRBJ2-2; 10 nucleotides line up with TRBD1. Trimming took 4 bases from V and 4 from J; bases not matched to a gene: 3. This CDR3 comprises 15 residues. CDR3 nucleotide sequence: TGTGCCAGCAGTTGGGACAGGGGTGCCACCGGGGAGCTGTTTTTT. This encodes CASSWDRGATGELFF.

The rearrangement joins TRBV28 to TRBJ1-4, with D possibly being TRBD1 (5 bases). CDR1 and CDR2 (germline): MDHEN, SYDVKM. The V end lost 4 bases, the J end lost 4 bases, and 13 bases lay between the germline ends. This CDR3 is built from 15 residues. In DNA, the CDR3 is TGTGCCAGCAGTTCCCAGGGTTATAGTAATGAAAAACTGTTTTTT. It yields the protein CASSSQGYSNEKLFF. Variable domain in full (rest from reference TRBV28 and TRBJ1-4): DVKVTQSSRYLVKRTGEKVFLECVQDMDHENMFWYRQDPGLGLRLIYFSYDVKMKEKGDIPEGYSVSREKKERFSLILESASTNQTSMYLCASSSQGYSNEKLFFGSGTQLSVL.

The genes are TRBV6-6 and TRBJ1-2; 8 bases line up with TRBD1. CDR1 and CDR2 from the germline V gene are MNHNY and SVGAGI (reference sequence). V shed 1 base, J shed 6 bases, and the junction held 7 bases outside the gene matches. There are 15 residues in the CDR3. The DNA for the CDR3 is TGTGCCAGCAGTTACTTGGCCAGGGGGCAAGATGGCTACACCTTC. Translation: CASSYLARGQDGYTF.

This clonotype has more than one count but fewer than ten. The chain combines TRBV7-2 with TRBJ2-3, with 11 bases lining up with TRBD2. The V gene end was trimmed by 2 bases and the J gene end by 9 bases; junction bases not matched to a gene: 4. The CDR3 is 14 amino acids. Germline CDR1 reads SGHTA; CDR2 reads FQGNSA. The CDR3 reads CASSLTSGGTTQYF. The CDR3 DNA follows: TGTGCCAGCAGCTTAACTAGCGGGGGAACCACGCAGTATTTT. Based on the CDR3 plus reference TRBV7-2 and TRBJ2-3, the full variable domain is GAGVSQSPSNKVTEKGKDVELRCDPISGHTALYWYRQSLGQGLEFLIYFQGNSAPDKSGLPSDRFSAERTGGSVSTLTIQRTQQEDSAVYLCASSLTSGGTTQYFGPGTRLTVL.

This clonotype came up many times. This chain uses TRBV6-5 with TRBJ2-3; tentatively, D is TRBD2 (6 bases). Trimming cost V 2 bases and J 4 bases, with 10 bases left between them. CDR1 MNHEY and CDR2 SVGAGI come from the germline V gene. The CDR3 runs to 14 residues. The CDR3 protein is CASSYELASDTQYF. As DNA, the CDR3 is TGTGCCAGCAGTTACGAACTAGCCTCAGATACGCAGTATTTT.

This clonotype has only a few counts. This chain uses TRBV6-6 with TRBJ1-6; TRBD1 aligns across 10 bases. The J segment lost 8 bases and the V segment lost 0 bases, leaving 1 base of the junction unmatched. Germline CDR1 reads MNHNY; CDR2 reads SVGAGI (reference sequence). The length of the CDR3 is 15 residues. CDR3: CASSYSGTGDSPLHF. CDR3 in DNA: TGTGCCAGCAGTTACTCGGGGACAGGGGATTCACCCCTCCACTTT.

This rearrangement joins TRBV6-6 to TRBJ2-5; D unresolved. Germline-derived CDR1 and CDR2 are MNHNY and SVGAGI (reference sequence). CDR3 length equals 16 residues. Trimming shortened V by 0 bases and J by 11 bases, and 22 bases separated the two germline ends. As DNA, the CDR3 is TGTGCCAGCAGTTACTCGACAAGGACCTCCTACAATGAGCAGTACTTC. Its translation is CASSYSTRTSYNEQYF.

The chain recombines TRBV7-3 with TRBJ2-1; 8 positions agree with TRBD2. The CDR3 extends over 16 amino acids. Germline CDR1 is SGHTA and CDR2 is FQGTGA. Trimming took 5 bases from V and 0 from J; bases not matched to a gene: 6. Written as DNA, the CDR3 is TGTGCCAGCAGCATAGTAGCGGGAAGCTCCTACAATGAGCAGTTCTTC. Translation gives CASSIVAGSSYNEQFF.

This clonotype has a handful of counts. The gene calls are TRBV6-6 and TRBJ1-6; D is unclear. There are 16 residues in the CDR3. The V end was cut by 2 bases, the J end by 2 bases, with 10 bases between. The germline V gene has CDR1 MNHNY and CDR2 SVGAGI (reference sequence). CDR3 protein: CASSYVGSTYNSPLHF. CDR3 nucleotide sequence: TGTGCCAGCAGTTACGTTGGGAGTACCTATAATTCACCCCTCCACTTT.

This chain uses TRBV4-1 with TRBJ2-2; 7 nucleotides line up with TRBD2. The CDR3 has 17 residues. The germline gives CDR1 MGHRA, CDR2 YSYEKL. Trimming cost V 1 base and J 0 bases; bases outside gene matches: 5. CDR3 amino acids: CASSQGYSGSNTGELFF. As DNA, the CDR3 is TGCGCCAGCAGCCAAGGATATAGCGGGTCGAACACCGGGGAGCTGTTTTTT.

This clonotype has at least ten counts. This rearrangement joins TRBV7-2 to TRBJ2-3; D unclear. CDR1 and CDR2 (germline): SGHTA, FQGNSA. Trimming left V 1 base short and J 1 base short, with 6 bases between. This CDR3 region has 14 residues. CDR3 amino acids: CASSLDPRTDTQYF. The CDR3 coding sequence is TGTGCCAGCAGCTTAGATCCGCGCACAGATACGCAGTATTTT.

V gene TRBV3-1 combines with J gene TRBJ1-2; D not certain. Trimming took off 2 bases at V and 8 bases at J, with 15 bases between the two ends. Germline CDR1 and CDR2: LGHDT and YNNKEL (reference sequence). The CDR3 loop spans 14 amino acids. The CDR3 protein is CASSQFRLEEGYTF. The CDR3, as DNA: TGTGCCAGCAGCCAATTCCGACTTGAGGAAGGCTACACCTTC.

This clonotype was counted between two and nine times. The rearrangement joins TRBV20-1 to TRBJ2-5, with D tentatively TRBD1 (8 bases). Germline CDR1 is DFQATT and CDR2 is SNEGSKA (reference sequence). V lost 0 bases to trimming and J lost 5 bases, with 16 bases between them. CDR3 size: 15 residues. This CDR3 reads CSARETHRGGETQYF. DNA of the CDR3: TGCAGTGCTAGAGAGACCCACAGGGGGGGGGAGACCCAGTACTTC.

The V call is TRBV9, the J call TRBJ2-1; 7 positions match TRBD1. Germline V gives CDR1 SGDLS, CDR2 YYNGEE. Trimming took 4 bases from V and 2 from J; bases not matched to a gene: 3. There are 14 residues in the CDR3. The CDR3 nucleotides are TGTGCCAGCAGCACCGACAGGGCCTACAATGAGCAGTTCTTC. It is translated as CASSTDRAYNEQFF.

The V call is TRBV12-5, the J call TRBJ2-2, with D possibly matching TRBD2 (6 bases). Between the trimmed V and J ends, which lost 11 bases and 0 bases, there was a span of 10 bases. The CDR3 is 13 amino acids. From germline, CDR1 is LGHNT and CDR2 FRNRAP. For the CDR3, the DNA is TGTGCTGGAGGGGACCCGAACACCGGGGAGCTGTTTTTT. It is translated as CAGGDPNTGELFF.

J is TRBJ1-2 and V is TRBV7-2; D gene ambiguous. This CDR3 is 14 amino acids long. In germline, CDR1 is SGHTA, CDR2 FQGNSA. V was trimmed by 3 bases and J by 4 bases, leaving 12 bases between them. The DNA of the CDR3 is TGTGCCAGCAGCTTCCTCGGACCTGGCTATGGCTACACCTTC. Protein product: CASSFLGPGYGYTF. The whole variable domain, filled in from reference TRBV7-2 and TRBJ1-2, reads GAGVSQSPSNKVTEKGKDVELRCDPISGHTALYWYRQSLGQGLEFLIYFQGNSAPDKSGLPSDRFSAERTGGSVSTLTIQRTQQEDSAVYLCASSFLGPGYGYTFGSGTRLTVV.

In its sample, this clonotype was seen a few times. This rearrangement joins TRBV7-2 to TRBJ1-5; D gene uncertain. Trimming stripped 1 base from V and 4 bases from J, with 11 bases between. The CDR3 contains 15 residues. Germline V CDR1 and CDR2: SGHTA, FQGNSA. The CDR3 DNA reads TGTGCCAGCAGCTTAGAGGACCAAGCGAATCAGCCCCAGCATTTT. Its protein product is CASSLEDQANQPQHF.

This clonotype was recorded a few times. The rearrangement uses TRBV20-1 and TRBJ1-6; D is unclear. This CDR3 has 15 amino acids. Trimming removed 3 bases from V and 4 bases from J, with 13 bases in between. Germline V gives CDR1 DFQATT, CDR2 SNEGSKA (reference sequence). The CDR3 region has the DNA TGCAGTGCTAGCCCCGAGGGCAGTTATAATTCACCCCTCCACTTT. Amino acid sequence: CSASPEGSYNSPLHF.

J is TRBJ1-6 and V is TRBV20-1; 7 bases fit TRBD1. The CDR3 length is 15 residues. Losses at the gene ends were 6 bases for V and 5 bases for J; bases not matched to a gene: 10. From germline, CDR1 is DFQATT and CDR2 SNEGSKA (reference sequence). CDR3 in amino acids: CSAHNPGTDNSPLHF. The CDR3 coding sequence is TGCAGTGCCCACAACCCCGGGACAGATAATTCACCCCTCCACTTT.

The V gene is TRBV6-2 or TRBV6-3, the J gene TRBJ1-5; no firm D call. Trimming removed 10 bases at V and 4 bases at J, with 11 bases between. In germline, CDR1 is MNHEY, CDR2 SVGEGT. The CDR3 has 12 amino acids. This chain's CDR3 is CATKWGNQPQHF. CDR3 coding DNA: TGTGCCACCAAATGGGGTAATCAGCCCCAGCATTTT.

The rearrangement joins TRBV6-5 to TRBJ2-1, with 11 bases lining up with TRBD2. Germline trimming cut 6 bases from V and 8 bases from J; bases unmatched to any gene: 6. This CDR3 comprises 14 residues. Germline V gene sequence: CDR1 MNHEY, CDR2 SVGAGI. The CDR3 DNA reads TGTGCCAGCAGCGTAGCGGGGGGGCGCTATGAGCAGTTCTTC. The encoded protein is CASSVAGGRYEQFF.

This clonotype has just a few counts. The chain is built from TRBV5-1 and TRBJ2-3; D is uncertain. The length of the CDR3 is 14 residues. Germline lookup yields CDR1 SGHRS and CDR2 YFSETQ. V lost 0 bases and J lost 2, with 7 bases in between. The CDR3 sequence is CASSLERITDTQYF. The CDR3 nucleotides are TGCGCCAGCAGCTTGGAGAGAATCACAGATACGCAGTATTTT.

This clonotype was seen just once. The rearrangement links TRBV4-1 to TRBJ2-3, with 11 bases fitting TRBD2. The V gene's germline CDR1 is MGHRA and CDR2 YSYEKL. The ends lost 3 bases at V and 1 base at J; junction bases unmatched: 9. The CDR3 runs to 18 residues. The CDR3 coding sequence is TGCGCCAGCAGCCACGGAAGGACTAGCGGGCCGGGCACAGATACGCAGTATTTT. Residues: CASSHGRTSGPGTDTQYF.